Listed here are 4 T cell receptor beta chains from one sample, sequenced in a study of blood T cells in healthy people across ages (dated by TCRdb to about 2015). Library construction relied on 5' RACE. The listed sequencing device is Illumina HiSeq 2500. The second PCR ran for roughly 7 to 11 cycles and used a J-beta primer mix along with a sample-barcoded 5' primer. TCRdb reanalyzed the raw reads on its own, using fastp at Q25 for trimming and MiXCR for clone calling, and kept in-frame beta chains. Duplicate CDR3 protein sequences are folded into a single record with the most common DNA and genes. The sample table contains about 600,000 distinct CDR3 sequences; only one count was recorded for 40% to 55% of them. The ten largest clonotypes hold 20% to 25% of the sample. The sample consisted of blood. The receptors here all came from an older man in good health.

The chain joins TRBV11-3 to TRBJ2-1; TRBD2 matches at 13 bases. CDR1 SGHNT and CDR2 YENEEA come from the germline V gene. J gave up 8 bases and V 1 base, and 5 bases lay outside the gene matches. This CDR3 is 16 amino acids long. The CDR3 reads CASSLAGTSGKDEQFF. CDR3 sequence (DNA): TGTGCCAGCAGCTTAGCCGGGACTAGCGGGAAGGATGAGCAGTTCTTC. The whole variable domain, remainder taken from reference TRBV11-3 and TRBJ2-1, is EAGVVQSPRYKIIEKKQPVAFWCNPISGHNTLYWYLQNLGQGPELLIRYENEEAVDDSQLPKDRFSAERLKGVDSTLKIQPAELGDSAVYLCASSLAGTSGKDEQFFGPGTRLTVL.

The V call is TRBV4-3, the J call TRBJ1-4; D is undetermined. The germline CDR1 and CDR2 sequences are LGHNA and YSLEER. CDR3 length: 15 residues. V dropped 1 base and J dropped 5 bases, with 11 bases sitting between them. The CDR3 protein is CASSQVRSPNEKLFF. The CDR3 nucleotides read TGCGCCAGCAGCCAAGTGAGGTCCCCAAATGAAAAACTGTTTTTT.

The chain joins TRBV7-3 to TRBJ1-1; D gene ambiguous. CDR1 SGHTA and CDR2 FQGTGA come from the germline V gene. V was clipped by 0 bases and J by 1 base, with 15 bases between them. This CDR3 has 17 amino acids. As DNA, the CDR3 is TGTGCCAGCAGCTTAACCCTAGTCGGAGCTTCGAACACTGAAGCTTTCTTT. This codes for CASSLTLVGASNTEAFF.

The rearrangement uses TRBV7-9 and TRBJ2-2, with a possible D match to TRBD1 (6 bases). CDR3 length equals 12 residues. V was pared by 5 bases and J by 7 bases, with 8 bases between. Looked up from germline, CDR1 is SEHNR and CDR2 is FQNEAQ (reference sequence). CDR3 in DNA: TGTGCCAGCAGCCCAGGGGACGGGGAGCTGTTTTTT. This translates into CASSPGDGELFF.